The next 15 T cell receptor beta chains were all read from a single sample in a study of OX40 agonist ivuxolimab in advanced cancers. Libraries were prepared by immunoSEQ multiplex PCR; TCRdb keeps only in-frame clonotypes and omits some of them. The sample lists 71,000 or so clones, approximately 80% seen once, with 8.2% in the top ten. The sample in question was CD4+ or CD8+ T cells sorted from blood, obtained in a trial of the OX40 agonist ivuxolimab. The origin of the receptors is an adult with an advanced solid tumor such as melanoma, head and neck, liver or kidney cancer.

The genes are TRBV27 and TRBJ2-7; 11 nucleotides agree with TRBD1. The CDR3 extends over 13 amino acids. Germline CDR1 reads MNHEY; CDR2 reads SMNVEV (reference sequence). With 8 bases clipped from V and 3 bases from J, the junction kept 3 bases outside the gene matches. In DNA, the CDR3 is TGTGCCAGCGGCGGGACAGGGGGCTACGAGCAGTACTTC. Residues: CASGGTGGYEQYF.

The rearrangement links TRBV28 to TRBJ2-7; D could derive from TRBD1 or TRBD2 (5 bases each). The germline gives CDR1 MDHEN, CDR2 SYDVKM. V was pared by 3 bases and J by 2 bases, with 8 bases between. This CDR3 is 13 amino acids long. As DNA, the CDR3 is TGTGCCAGCAGTTTGAGGGGACCCTACGAGCAGTACTTC. Protein sequence: CASSLRGPYEQYF.

V gene TRBV4-2 combines with J gene TRBJ1-6; TRBD1 is a possible D gene (5 bases). CDR1 and CDR2 (germline): LGHNA, YNFKEQ. This CDR3 spans 15 amino acids. The germline V and J ends were trimmed by 1 base and 7 bases, with 11 bases remaining between them. This CDR3 reads CASSQAAGFNSPLHF. The CDR3 DNA reads TGTGCCAGCAGCCAAGCGGCAGGGTTCAATTCACCCCTCCACTTT.

This chain connects TRBV2 to TRBJ2-6; D is perhaps TRBD2 (5 bases). Germline loops: CDR1 SNHLY, CDR2 FYNNEI. The CDR3 is 15 amino acids. Trimming shortened V by 5 bases and J by 2 bases, and 10 bases separated the two germline ends. CDR3 sequence reads: CASSRGFPGANVLTF. The CDR3 nucleotides are TGTGCCAGCAGTCGAGGGTTCCCTGGGGCCAACGTCCTGACTTTC.

This clone has only a few counts. This sequence joins TRBV2 and TRBJ2-3; D remains ambiguous. Germline loops: CDR1 SNHLY, CDR2 FYNNEI. The CDR3 is 12 amino acids. V shed 5 bases and J shed 4 bases, with 7 bases lying between them. Here the CDR3 DNA reads TGTGCCAGCAGTACAAGTGCAGATACGCAGTATTTT. As protein: CASSTSADTQYF.

The genes are TRBV10-3 and TRBJ1-5; no clear D. This CDR3 has 14 amino acids. Germline V gives CDR1 ENHRY, CDR2 SYGVKD. V lost 10 bases and J lost 5, with 18 bases in between. CDR3 DNA sequence: TGTGCCACCCACCGGGGAGGGTCACATCAGCCCCAGCATTTT. Its protein product is CATHRGGSHQPQHF.

The rearrangement links TRBV7-9 to TRBJ2-3, with TRBD1 matching over 9 bases. J lost 14 bases, V lost 3 bases, and 12 bases had no gene match. The CDR3 covers 14 residues. In germline, CDR1 is SEHNR, CDR2 FQNEAQ (reference sequence). The CDR3 region is CASSLGTGPAVRYF. In nucleotides, the CDR3 is TGTGCCAGCAGCTTGGGGACAGGGCCCGCCGTTCGGTATTTT. Full variable domain (rest looked up from reference TRBV7-9 and TRBJ2-3): DTGVSQNPRHKITKRGQNVTFRCDPISEHNRLYWYRQTLGQGPEFLTYFQNEAQLEKSRLLSDRFSAERPKGSFSTLEIQRTEQGDSAMYLCASSLGTGPAVRYFGPGTRLTVL.

This clone was found a few times. The chain carries TRBV4-2 and TRBJ1-3; 8 bases match TRBD1. The CDR3 has 16 residues. Germline CDR1 LGHNA, CDR2 YNFKEQ. The ends lost 5 bases at V and 0 bases at J; junction bases unmatched: 6. Here the CDR3 reads CASSAGQGTSGNTIYF. The DNA for the CDR3 is TGTGCCAGCAGCGCCGGACAGGGTACCTCTGGAAACACCATATATTTT.

The DNA for the CDR3 is TGTGCCAGCAGTGTTGAGCCAAATCAGCCCCAGCATTTT. Translating it yields CASSVEPNQPQHF. This rearrangement joins TRBV6-4 to TRBJ1-5; D is undetermined. Trimming took off 4 bases at V and 4 bases at J, with 8 bases between the two ends. The CDR3 consists of 13 residues. CDR1 MRHNA and CDR2 SNTAGT come from the germline V gene.

The chain joins TRBV7-2 to TRBJ2-5; 10 nucleotides match TRBD2. The germline V gene encodes CDR1 SGHTA and CDR2 FQGNSA. The length of the CDR3 is 15 residues. Trimming cost V 5 bases and J 2 bases; bases outside gene matches: 5. CDR3 loop: CASSPRTSGQETQYF. Here the CDR3 DNA reads TGTGCCAGCAGCCCGCGGACTAGCGGACAAGAGACCCAGTACTTC.

This clone was seen once. V usage is TRBV7-2 and J usage is TRBJ2-5; the D gene is possibly TRBD1 (6 bases). Germline-derived CDR1 and CDR2 are SGHTA and FQGNSA. V was pared by 1 base and J by 1 base, with 10 bases between. The CDR3 has 15 residues. The CDR3 coding sequence is TGTGCCAGCAGCTTAGTCACAGGGTTCCAAGAGACCCAGTACTTC. Translating it yields CASSLVTGFQETQYF.

The CDR3 nucleotides are TGTGCCAGCAGCCCCCAGGGGTACACTGAAGCTTTCTTT. Protein sequence: CASSPQGYTEAFF. The rearrangement uses TRBV7-9 and TRBJ1-1; D possibly corresponds to TRBD1 (6 bases). Germline CDR1 is SEHNR and CDR2 is FQNEAQ (reference sequence). This CDR3 has 13 amino acids. V lost 5 bases and J 3 bases, leaving 10 bases between the germline ends.

The chain is built from TRBV9 and TRBJ1-5; D gene uncertain. The CDR3 runs 14 residues. CDR1 is SGDLS and CDR2 is YYNGEE in the germline V gene. Trimming took off 3 bases at V and 7 bases at J, with 14 bases between the two ends. CDR3 sequence: CASSAGPDLQPQHF. CDR3 sequence (DNA): TGTGCCAGCAGCGCCGGCCCCGACCTCCAGCCCCAGCATTTT.

This clone has more than one count but fewer than ten. The chain combines TRBV4-1 with TRBJ2-2; the D gene could be TRBD1 or TRBD2 (5 bases each). The V end lost 3 bases, the J end lost 6 bases, and 11 bases lay between the germline ends. The CDR3 extends over 14 amino acids. CDR1 and CDR2 from the germline V gene are MGHRA and YSYEKL. The CDR3: CASSHGDRAGELFF. The CDR3 nucleotides are TGCGCCAGCAGCCATGGGGACCGGGCCGGGGAGCTGTTTTTT.

This clone turned up a few times. The CDR3 region is CAWSPSGRNEKLFF. The CDR3 coding sequence is TGTGCCTGGAGTCCTTCGGGCAGGAATGAAAAACTGTTTTTT. The chain links TRBV30 to TRBJ1-4, with unresolved D. This CDR3 spans 14 amino acids. Trimming cost V 2 bases and J 5 bases, with 12 bases left between them. Germline loops: CDR1 GTSNPN, CDR2 SVGIG (reference sequence).